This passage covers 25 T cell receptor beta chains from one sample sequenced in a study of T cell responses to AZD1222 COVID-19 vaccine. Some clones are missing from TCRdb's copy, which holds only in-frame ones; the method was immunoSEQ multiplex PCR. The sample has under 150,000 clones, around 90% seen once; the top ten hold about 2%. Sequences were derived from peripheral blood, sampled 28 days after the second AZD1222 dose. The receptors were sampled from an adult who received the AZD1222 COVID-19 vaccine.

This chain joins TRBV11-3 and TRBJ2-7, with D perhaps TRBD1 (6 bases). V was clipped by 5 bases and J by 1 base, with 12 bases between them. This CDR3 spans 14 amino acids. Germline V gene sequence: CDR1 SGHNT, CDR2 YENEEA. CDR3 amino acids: CASSPQGYSYEQYF. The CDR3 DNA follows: TGTGCCAGCAGCCCACAGGGTTATTCCTACGAGCAGTACTTC. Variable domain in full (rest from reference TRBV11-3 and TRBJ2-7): EAGVVQSPRYKIIEKKQPVAFWCNPISGHNTLYWYLQNLGQGPELLIRYENEEAVDDSQLPKDRFSAERLKGVDSTLKIQPAELGDSAVYLCASSPQGYSYEQYFGPGTRLTVT.

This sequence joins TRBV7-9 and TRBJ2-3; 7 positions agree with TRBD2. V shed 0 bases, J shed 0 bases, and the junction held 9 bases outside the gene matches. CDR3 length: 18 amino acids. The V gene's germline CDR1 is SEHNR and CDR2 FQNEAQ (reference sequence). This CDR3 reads CASSLAYSWRESTDTQYF. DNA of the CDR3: TGTGCCAGCAGCTTAGCGTATAGTTGGCGGGAGAGCACAGATACGCAGTATTTT.

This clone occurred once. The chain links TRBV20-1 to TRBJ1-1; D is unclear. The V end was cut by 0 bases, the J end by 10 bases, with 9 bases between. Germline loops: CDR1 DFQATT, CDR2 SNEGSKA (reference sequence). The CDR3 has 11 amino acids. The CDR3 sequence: CSARERTGAFF. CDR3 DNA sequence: TGCAGTGCTAGAGAGCGTACGGGAGCTTTCTTT.

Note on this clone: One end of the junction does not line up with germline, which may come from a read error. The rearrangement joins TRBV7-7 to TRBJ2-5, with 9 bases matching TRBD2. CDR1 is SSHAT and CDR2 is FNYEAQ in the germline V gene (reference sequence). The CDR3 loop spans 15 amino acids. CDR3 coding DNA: TGTGCTAGCAGCCCCGGACTAGCGCAGGGCGAGACCCAGTACTTC. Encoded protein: CASSPGLAQGETQYF.

The CDR3 region is CASSPRGQINSPLHF. For the CDR3, the DNA is TGTGCCAGCAGCCCACGGGGGCAGATTAATTCACCCCTCCACTTT. V is TRBV3-1 (or the pseudogene TRBV3-2) and J is TRBJ1-6; a weak D match, TRBD1 (6 bases). Trimming stripped 4 bases from V and 6 bases from J, with 13 bases between. This CDR3 is built from 15 residues. Germline CDR1 and CDR2: LGHDT and YNNKEL (reference sequence).

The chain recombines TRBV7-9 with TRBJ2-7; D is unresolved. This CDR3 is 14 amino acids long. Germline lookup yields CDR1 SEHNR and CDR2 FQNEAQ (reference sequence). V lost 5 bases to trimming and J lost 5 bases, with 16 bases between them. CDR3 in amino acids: CASSIPWGVDEQYF. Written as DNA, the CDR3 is TGTGCCAGCAGCATCCCCTGGGGTGTGGACGAGCAGTACTTC. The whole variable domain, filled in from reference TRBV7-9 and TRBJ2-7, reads DTGVSQNPRHKITKRGQNVTFRCDPISEHNRLYWYRQTLGQGPEFLTYFQNEAQLEKSRLLSDRFSAERPKGSFSTLEIQRTEQGDSAMYLCASSIPWGVDEQYFGPGTRLTVT.

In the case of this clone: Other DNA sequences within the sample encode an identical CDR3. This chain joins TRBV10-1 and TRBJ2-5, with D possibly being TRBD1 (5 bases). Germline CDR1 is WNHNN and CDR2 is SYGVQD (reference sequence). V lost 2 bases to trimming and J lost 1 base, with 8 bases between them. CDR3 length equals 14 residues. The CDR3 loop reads CASSETGSQETQYF. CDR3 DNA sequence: TGCGCCAGCAGTGAGACAGGAAGCCAAGAGACCCAGTACTTC.

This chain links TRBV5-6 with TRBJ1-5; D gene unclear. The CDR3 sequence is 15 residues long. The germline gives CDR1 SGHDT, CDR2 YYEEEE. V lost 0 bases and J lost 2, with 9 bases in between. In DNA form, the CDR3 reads TGTGCCAGCAGCTTGGGGGGAGTGGGCAATCAGCCCCAGCATTTT. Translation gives CASSLGGVGNQPQHF.

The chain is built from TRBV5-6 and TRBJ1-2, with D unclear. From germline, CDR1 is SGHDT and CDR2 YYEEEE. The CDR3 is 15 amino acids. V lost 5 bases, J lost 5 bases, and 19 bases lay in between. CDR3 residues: CASRPGWQVPYGYTF. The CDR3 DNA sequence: TGTGCCAGCAGACCCGGTTGGCAGGTTCCTTATGGCTACACCTTC. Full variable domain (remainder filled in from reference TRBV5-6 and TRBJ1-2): DAGVTQSPTHLIKTRGQQVTLRCSPKSGHDTVSWYQQALGQGPQFIFQYYEEEERQRGNFPDRFSGHQFPNYSSELNVNALLLGDSALYLCASRPGWQVPYGYTFGSGTRLTVV.

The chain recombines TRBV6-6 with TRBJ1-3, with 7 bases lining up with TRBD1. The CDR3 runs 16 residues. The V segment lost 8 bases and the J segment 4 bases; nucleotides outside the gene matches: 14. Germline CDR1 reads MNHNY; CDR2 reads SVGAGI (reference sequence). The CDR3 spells CASRIHSGTEGNTIYF. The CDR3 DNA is TGTGCCAGCCGAATACACTCCGGGACAGAAGGAAACACCATATATTTT.

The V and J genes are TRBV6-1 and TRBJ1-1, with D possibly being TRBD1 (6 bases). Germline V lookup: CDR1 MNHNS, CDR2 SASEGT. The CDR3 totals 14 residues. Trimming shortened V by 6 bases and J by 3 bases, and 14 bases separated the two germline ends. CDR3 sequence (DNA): TGTGCCAGCAGGTACCAGAGGGGGGACACTGAAGCTTTCTTT. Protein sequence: CASRYQRGDTEAFF.

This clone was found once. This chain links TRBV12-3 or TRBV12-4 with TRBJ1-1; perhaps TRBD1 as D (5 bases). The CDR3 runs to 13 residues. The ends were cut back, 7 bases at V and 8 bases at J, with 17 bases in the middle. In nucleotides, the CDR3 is TGTGCCAGCACCTACGATCTGACAGCCGAAGCTTTCTTT. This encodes CASTYDLTAEAFF.

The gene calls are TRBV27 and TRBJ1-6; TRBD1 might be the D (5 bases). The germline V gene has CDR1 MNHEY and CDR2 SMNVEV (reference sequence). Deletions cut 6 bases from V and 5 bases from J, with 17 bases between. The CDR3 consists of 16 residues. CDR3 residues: CASRGLMGRDNSPLHF. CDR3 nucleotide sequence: TGTGCCAGCAGGGGATTAATGGGCAGGGATAATTCACCCCTCCACTTT.

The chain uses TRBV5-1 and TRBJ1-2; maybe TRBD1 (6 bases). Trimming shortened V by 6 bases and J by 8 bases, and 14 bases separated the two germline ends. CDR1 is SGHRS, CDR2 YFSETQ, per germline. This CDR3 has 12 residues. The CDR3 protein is CASTTGMEGYTF. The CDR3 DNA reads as TGCGCCAGCACCACAGGGATGGAGGGCTACACCTTC.

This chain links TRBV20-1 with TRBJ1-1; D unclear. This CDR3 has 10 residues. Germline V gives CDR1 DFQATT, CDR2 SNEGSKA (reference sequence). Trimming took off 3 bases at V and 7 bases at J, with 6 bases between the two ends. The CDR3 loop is CSASGLEAFF. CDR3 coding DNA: TGCAGTGCTAGTGGGCTTGAAGCTTTCTTT.

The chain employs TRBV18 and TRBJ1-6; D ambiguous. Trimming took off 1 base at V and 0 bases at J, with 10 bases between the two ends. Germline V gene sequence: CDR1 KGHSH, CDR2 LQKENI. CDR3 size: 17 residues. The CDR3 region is CASSPQQASSYNSPLHF. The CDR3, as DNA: TGTGCCAGCTCACCACAGCAGGCCAGCTCCTATAATTCACCCCTCCACTTT.

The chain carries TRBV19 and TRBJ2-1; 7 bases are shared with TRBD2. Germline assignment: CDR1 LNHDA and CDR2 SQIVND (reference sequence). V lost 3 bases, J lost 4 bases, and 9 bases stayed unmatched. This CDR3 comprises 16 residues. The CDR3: CASSIDAGVGYNEQFF. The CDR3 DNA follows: TGTGCCAGTAGTATTGATGCGGGAGTCGGATACAATGAGCAGTTCTTC.

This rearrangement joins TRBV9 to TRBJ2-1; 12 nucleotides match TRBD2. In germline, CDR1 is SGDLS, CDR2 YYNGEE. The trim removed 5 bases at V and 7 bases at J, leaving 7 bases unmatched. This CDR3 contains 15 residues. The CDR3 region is CASSRTSGGRNEQFF. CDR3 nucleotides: TGTGCCAGCAGTCGTACTAGCGGGGGGAGAAATGAGCAGTTCTTC.

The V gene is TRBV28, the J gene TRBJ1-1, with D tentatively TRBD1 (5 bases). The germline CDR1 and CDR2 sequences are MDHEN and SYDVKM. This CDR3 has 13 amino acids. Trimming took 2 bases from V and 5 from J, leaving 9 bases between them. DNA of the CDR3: TGTGCCAGCAGTTTAGAGGGGACGACTGAAGCTTTCTTT. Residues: CASSLEGTTEAFF.

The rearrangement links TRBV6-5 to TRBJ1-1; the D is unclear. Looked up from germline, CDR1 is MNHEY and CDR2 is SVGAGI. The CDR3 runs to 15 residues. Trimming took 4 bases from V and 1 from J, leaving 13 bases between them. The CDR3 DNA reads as TGTGCCAGCAGTTCCTCCGGCGGGGAGAACACTGAAGCTTTCTTT. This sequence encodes CASSSSGGENTEAFF.

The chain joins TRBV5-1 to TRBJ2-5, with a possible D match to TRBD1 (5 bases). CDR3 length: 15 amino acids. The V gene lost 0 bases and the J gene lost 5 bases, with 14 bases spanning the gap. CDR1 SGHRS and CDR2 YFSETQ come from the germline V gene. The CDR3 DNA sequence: TGCGCCAGCAGCTTGGAGTCAGGGATGGGTGAGACCCAGTACTTC. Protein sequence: CASSLESGMGETQYF.

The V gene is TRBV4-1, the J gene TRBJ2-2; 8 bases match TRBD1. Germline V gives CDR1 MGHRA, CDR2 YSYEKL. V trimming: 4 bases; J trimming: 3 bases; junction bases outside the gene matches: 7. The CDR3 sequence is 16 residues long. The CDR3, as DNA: TGCGCCAGCAGCCCAACCAGGGGGCGGTACACCGGGGAGCTGTTTTTT. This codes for CASSPTRGRYTGELFF.

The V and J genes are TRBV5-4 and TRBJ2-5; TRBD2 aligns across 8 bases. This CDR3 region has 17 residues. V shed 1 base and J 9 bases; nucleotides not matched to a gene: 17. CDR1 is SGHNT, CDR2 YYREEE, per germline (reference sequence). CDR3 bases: TGTGCCAGCAGCTTGCGTCTACGGACTAGCCCCTCGGTTTCCCAGTACTTC. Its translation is CASSLRLRTSPSVSQYF.

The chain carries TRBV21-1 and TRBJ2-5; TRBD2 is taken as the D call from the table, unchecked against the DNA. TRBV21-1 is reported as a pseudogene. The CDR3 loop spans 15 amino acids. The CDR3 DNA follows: TGTGCCAGCAGCAGGTTTAGCGGGCGGGGAGAGACCCAGTACTTC. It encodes CASSRFSGRGETQYF.

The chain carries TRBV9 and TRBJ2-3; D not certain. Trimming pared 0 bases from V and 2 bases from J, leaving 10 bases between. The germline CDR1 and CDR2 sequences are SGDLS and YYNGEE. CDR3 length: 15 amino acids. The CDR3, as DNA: TGTGCCAGCAGCGTAGTCGGAGCGAACACAGATACGCAGTATTTT. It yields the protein CASSVVGANTDTQYF.